The text below deals with one TCR beta chain. Its antigen is not known. Here immunoSEQ multiplex PCR was the method, and the copy in TCRdb shows in-frame clones only, minus some. Here the sample spans about 130,000 clones, 80% being singletons. This entry comes from a study of a mutant IDH1 vaccine in newly diagnosed glioma. Findings of the study overall: The study observed vaccine-induced immune responses in 90% to 95% of patients.

Time point in this sample: week 11, during vaccination. Each dose delivered 300 ug of mutant IDH1 20-mer peptide subcutaneously with imiquimod. Sample: PBMCs, taken from a glioma patient whose treatment included an IDH1 peptide vaccine. The TCR was taken from a middle-aged man with glioma.

The CDR3: CASSFVSGGSGSETQYF. CDR3 coding DNA: TGTGCCAGCAGCTTTGTCAGCGGGGGTAGCGGGAGTGAGACCCAGTACTTC. V is TRBV12-1 and J is TRBJ2-5; no DNA check was done on the table's D call, TRBD2. TRBV12-1 is a pseudogene. The CDR3 length is 17 residues.